This T cell receptor gamma chain was found in a study of γδ T cells in repeated Plasmodium falciparum infection. J lost 6 bases, V lost 2 bases, and 7 bases had no gene match. The germline V gene has CDR1 GITISATS and CDR2 ISYDGTV (reference sequence). This CDR3 region has 17 residues. Study-level findings and limits: Repeated controlled infections reportedly drove waves of new clonotype selection in Vdelta2-negative, mostly Vdelta1+, gammadelta repertoires.

Bulk repertoires came from Vgamma9/Vdelta2+ or Vdelta2-negative gammadelta T cells flow-sorted from PBMC. TCRdb reanalyzed the multiplex PCR reads using CATT. The table records about 14,000 gamma-chain clones, about 1.5% of them present only once. This clone was counted only a few times. Its antigen is not identified. TCRdb's entry gives the protein of a much larger clone, which mismatches this DNA's translation at residue 6, likely from a read error; the protein reported here is translated from the DNA. This chain connects TRGV9 to TRGJP. TCRdb is silent on the J gene; assignment here came from matching the DNA to germline. The TCR was taken from a pool of human donors (malaria-infected and uninfected, not separated). Sequencing was performed on gamma-delta T cells from blood. The CDR3 DNA is TGTGCCTTGTGGGAGGATGGTGGAGAGTTGGGCAAAAAAATCAAGGTATTT. It is translated as CALWEDGGELGKKIKVF.